Listed here are 18 T cell receptor beta chains from one sample, sequenced in a study of a mutant IDH1 vaccine in newly diagnosed glioma. Noted time point: week 11, during vaccination. Topical imiquimod accompanied each vaccine dose, which consisted of 300 ug of mutant IDH1 20-mer peptide. These receptors have no identified antigens. Sequenced by immunoSEQ multiplex PCR; TCRdb stores in-frame clones only, minus some. The sample comprises around 24,000 clones, around three quarters of which are singletons, and 8% to 10% rests with the top ten. This specimen was PBMCs, taken from a glioma patient whose treatment included an IDH1 peptide vaccine. The source is a middle-aged man with glioma.

The rearrangement uses TRBV28 and TRBJ2-5; D call uncertain. The CDR3 has 12 residues. Germline CDR1 is MDHEN and CDR2 is SYDVKM. Trimming removed 5 bases from V and 7 bases from J, with 11 bases in between. The CDR3 is CASSPPGLTQYF. The CDR3 nucleotides are TGTGCCAGCAGTCCACCCGGCCTGACCCAGTACTTC.

The chain is built from TRBV5-1 and TRBJ1-3; 7 positions agree with TRBD1. After removal of 4 bases from V and 0 bases from J, the junction contained 4 bases not matched to a gene. Per the germline V gene, CDR1 is SGHRS and CDR2 is YFSETQ. This CDR3 has 15 amino acids. CDR3 coding DNA: TGCGCCAGCAGCCAAGGGACAGCCTCTGGAAACACCATATATTTT. Residues: CASSQGTASGNTIYF.

This clone was picked up one time. The J gene is TRBJ1-6, the V gene TRBV19; perhaps TRBD1 as D (5 bases). V was clipped by 4 bases and J by 9 bases, with 13 bases between them. CDR1 and CDR2 (germline): LNHDA, SQIVND (reference sequence). The length of the CDR3 is 14 residues. CDR3 protein: CASSNQGGISPLHF. The CDR3 region has the DNA TGTGCCAGTAGTAACCAGGGCGGGATTTCACCCCTCCACTTT.

The chain is built from TRBV5-4 and TRBJ1-3; D is uncertain. The CDR3 consists of 15 residues. Germline V gene sequence: CDR1 SGHNT, CDR2 YYREEE (reference sequence). Trimming shortened V by 1 base and J by 0 bases, and 8 bases separated the two germline ends. The CDR3 DNA follows: TGTGCCAGCAGCTTGTTTTCAGTCTCTGGAAACACCATATATTTT. Translated, it gives CASSLFSVSGNTIYF. Complete variable domain (other parts from reference TRBV5-4 and TRBJ1-3): ETGVTQSPTHLIKTRGQQVTLRCSSQSGHNTVSWYQQALGQGPQFIFQYYREEENGRGNFPPRFSGLQFPNYSSELNVNALELDDSALYLCASSLFSVSGNTIYFGEGSWLTVV.

The chain has TRBV12-5 and TRBJ1-1; D gene ambiguous. Germline CDR1 reads LGHNT; CDR2 reads FRNRAP. With 1 base removed from V and 7 bases from J, the gap between germline ends came to 13 bases. The CDR3 runs to 14 residues. This CDR3 reads CASGLGLAEGEAFF. Here the CDR3 DNA reads TGTGCTAGTGGTTTGGGACTGGCGGAGGGTGAAGCTTTCTTT.

The chain uses TRBV6-6 and TRBJ1-2; D unresolved. The CDR3 runs 15 residues. Trimming took 4 bases from V and 0 from J, leaving 12 bases between them. Germline CDR1 is MNHNY and CDR2 is SVGAGI (reference sequence). The chain's CDR3 is CASSSQQKTNYGYTF. The CDR3 DNA is TGTGCCAGCAGTTCCCAACAGAAAACTAACTATGGCTACACCTTC.

The chain has TRBV10-3 and TRBJ2-3; D gene uncertain. The CDR3 spans 13 residues. Trimming shortened V by 4 bases and J by 6 bases, and 11 bases separated the two germline ends. CDR1 is ENHRY and CDR2 is SYGVKD in the germline V gene. Here the CDR3 DNA reads TGTGCCATCAGTGCAAATCAGAAGGATACGCAGTATTTT. This codes for CAISANQKDTQYF.

The chain recombines TRBV19 with TRBJ2-6; 8 bases fit TRBD1. CDR1 and CDR2 (germline): LNHDA, SQIVND (reference sequence). The CDR3 consists of 14 residues. CDR3 sequence reads: CASGTGSGANVLTF. The CDR3 nucleotides read TGTGCTTCCGGGACAGGATCTGGGGCCAACGTCCTGACTTTC.

V is TRBV6-6 and J is TRBJ1-5; no definite D call. This CDR3 is built from 13 residues. V was pared by 2 bases and J by 4 bases, with 6 bases between. Germline V lookup: CDR1 MNHNY, CDR2 SVGAGI (reference sequence). The CDR3 sequence: CASSYGINQPQHF. The CDR3 DNA sequence: TGTGCCAGCAGTTACGGAATAAATCAGCCCCAGCATTTT.

V usage is TRBV29-1 and J usage is TRBJ2-5; D might be TRBD1 (6 bases). Trimming shortened V by 6 bases and J by 2 bases, and 10 bases separated the two germline ends. Germline loops: CDR1 SQVTM, CDR2 ANQGSEA. The CDR3 covers 12 residues. The DNA for the CDR3 is TGCAGCGTCTCACAGGGACAAGAGACCCAGTACTTC. Amino acid sequence: CSVSQGQETQYF.

This clone was counted a single time. The chain recombines TRBV14 with TRBJ2-1; TRBD2 agrees at 9 bases. Trimming at V came to 6 bases and at J to 10 bases, leaving 13 bases not matched to a gene. This CDR3 contains 15 residues. CDR1 SGHDN and CDR2 FVKESK come from the germline V gene. The CDR3 reads CASRASGKQLWEQFF. The DNA of the CDR3 is TGTGCCAGCAGGGCTAGCGGGAAACAATTGTGGGAGCAGTTCTTC.

The chain carries TRBV15 and TRBJ2-7, with 11 positions matching TRBD2. With V trimmed by 5 bases and J by 3 bases, 3 bases remained unmatched. Germline values: CDR1 LNHNV, CDR2 YYDKDF (reference sequence). CDR3 size: 14 residues. Written as DNA, the CDR3 is TGTGCCACCAGCTTGGGACTAGCGGACTACGAGCAGTACTTC. It codes for CATSLGLADYEQYF.

The rearrangement uses TRBV27 and TRBJ2-3; D might be TRBD1 (6 bases). The V gene lost 2 bases and the J gene lost 4 bases, with 13 bases spanning the gap. Germline CDR1 is MNHEY and CDR2 is SMNVEV (reference sequence). The length of the CDR3 is 15 residues. CDR3 amino acids: CASSLEGVGADTQYF. The CDR3 nucleotides read TGTGCCAGCAGTTTAGAGGGGGTCGGGGCAGATACGCAGTATTTT.

This clone has just a few counts. J is TRBJ2-5 and V is TRBV21-1; the table gives TRBD1 as D, unverified against the DNA. TRBV21-1 constitutes a pseudogene. The CDR3 extends over 12 amino acids. The CDR3 protein is CASSKWDTEVDF. DNA of the CDR3: TGTGCCAGCAGCAAATGGGACACAGAGGTGGACTTC.

The genes are TRBV7-9 and TRBJ2-1, with 7 bases identical to TRBD2. This CDR3 contains 17 residues. CDR1 SEHNR and CDR2 FQNEAQ come from the germline V gene (reference sequence). V shed 5 bases, J shed 2 bases, and the junction held 12 bases outside the gene matches. The CDR3, as DNA: TGTGCCAGCAGCACCCCAGTGGTGGCGGGGGCCTACAATGAGCAGTTCTTC. It codes for CASSTPVVAGAYNEQFF.

V usage is TRBV29-1 and J usage is TRBJ2-1; 12 nucleotides agree with TRBD2. Trimming took 6 bases from V and 9 from J; bases not matched to a gene: 6. The CDR3 totals 13 residues. The germline CDR1 and CDR2 sequences are SQVTM and ANQGSEA. The CDR3 region has the DNA TGCAGCGTCGCGACTAGCGGGAGAGGTGAGCAGTTCTTC. This codes for CSVATSGRGEQFF.

V gene TRBV10-2 combines with J gene TRBJ1-2; D gene uncertain. V was pared by 2 bases and J by 4 bases, with 14 bases between. Germline CDR1 is WSHSY and CDR2 is SAAADI. The CDR3 is 15 residues long. DNA of the CDR3: TGCGCCAGCAGTGAGATCGCGGGGTCGCTCTATGGCTACACCTTC. As protein: CASSEIAGSLYGYTF.

Remarks on this clone: Other DNA sequences from this sample encode an identical CDR3 as well. The chain joins TRBV7-9 to TRBJ2-1; possibly TRBD1 or TRBD2 for D (5 bases each). Per germline, CDR1 SEHNR and CDR2 FQNEAQ (reference sequence). The CDR3 covers 15 residues. Trimming pared 7 bases from V and 3 bases from J, leaving 16 bases between. Here the CDR3 reads CASTPGGSSYNEQFF. The CDR3 DNA reads TGTGCCAGCACCCCTGGGGGTTCGAGCTACAATGAGCAGTTCTTC.